This T cell receptor (beta chain) derives from a study of Graves' ophthalmopathy and Graves' hyperthyroidism (dated by TCRdb to the late 2010s). For the wider study: Peripheral blood was collected at initial diagnosis, prior to any treatment. To tell Graves' ophthalmopathy apart from Graves' hyperthyroidism, and to predict which patients would progress to ophthalmopathy, the study relied on TCR beta repertoire signatures. In total, 135 blood samples were TCR-sequenced: around 42 ophthalmopathy, about 75 hyperthyroidism and some 17 hyperthyroidism-to-ophthalmopathy patients. To explore V-J signatures that separate ophthalmopathy from hyperthyroidism, a discovery set of about a hundred patients was enrolled, consisting of about 45 with ophthalmopathy and about 60 with stable hyperthyroidism. For independent validation, a separate cohort was made up of about 18 hyperthyroidism patients plus 17 patients who later progressed from hyperthyroidism to ophthalmopathy. In several hyperthyroidism patients, the T-cell repertoire of thyroid tissue was compared with the T-cell repertoire of blood. Following sampling, methimazole starting at 30 mg daily was administered to hyperthyroidism patients, and high-dose intravenous methylprednisolone was administered to ophthalmopathy patients. The approximately 95 discovery patients were divided at random into training and test sets in a 7:3 ratio. Paper-wide results and their limitations: In validation, the model predicted ophthalmopathy progression with about 71% sensitivity and less than 80% specificity; 12 predicted patients were CT-confirmed with GO in a median of approximately six months. Most expanded thyroid clonotypes with a frequency above 0.001 also appeared in blood, which suggests that blood repertoires may reflect the immune response in the thyroid. Ophthalmopathy was separated from stable hyperthyroidism by the 13-signature model with about 85% sensitivity and 81% to 84% specificity in cross-validation and with 80%/75% in the test set. No statistical method was used to predetermine the sample size, and group allocation was not hidden from the investigators.

With regard to this clonotype: Its antigen has not been determined. Nothing much larger sits one base from this clone, and base qualities are not available.

TCR beta CDR3 regions were amplified from RNA transcripts for repertoire sequencing. The first round was an RT-PCR using HTBI primers with the Qiagen OneStep RT-PCR kit, and this first round was followed by a second-round multiplex PCR, then size selection and purification. Libraries were sequenced paired-end with 100 bp reads on an Illumina HiSeq2000. The paper's processing steps were these. SOAPnuke was used for read processing, and reads with adapters, uncalled bases, a mean Phred below 15, or no exact constant-primer or identifier match were discarded. COPE v1.2.5 was used to merge the high-quality paired reads. Each unique nucleotide sequence was defined as a clonotype, and clonotypes were aligned to IMGT TRB V, D and J references with MiTCR v1.1. Only V-J combinations with frequency above 0.0001 were analysed, covering 99% to 99.2% of repertoires. A TCR clonal expansion and chaos score per V-J combination was defined as the ratio of F50 clonal expansion to chaos observed in the TCRdist matrix. Welch's t-statistics and random forest were used to reduce features to 13 V-J combinations, which were fed into a naive Bayes classifier. Thyroid-blood repertoire similarity was quantified with the Morisita-Horn index. Clones were called with MiXCR by TCRdb after fastp trimmed the public reads at Q25, and only in-frame beta chains were retained. Every entry covers one CDR3 protein and lists the most common genes and DNA from its rows. TCRdb, not the authors, supplied the V and J calls. The sample table holds under 800,000 distinct CDR3 sequences, of which 22% were seen once. The ten top clones hold roughly 7.4% of the sample.

The CDR3 contains 17 residues, cysteine and phenylalanine counted. Here the CDR3 DNA is all that survives: 51 bases in frame from base 1. Cut back by 0 bases and 0 bases, the V and J ends lie 12 bases apart. The germline V gene specifies SGHRS as CDR1 and YFSETQ as CDR2. Hyperthyroidism was defined as stable when no progression to ophthalmopathy occurred within 18 months of follow-up. Patients with hyperthyroidism were aged 18 to 65 years, had been newly diagnosed, and had a disease duration of less than 2 months. Patients with other autoimmune diseases, uncontrolled infections, pregnancy or lactation were excluded from the study. Diagnosis was based on clinical symptoms, serum thyroxine, TRAb, thyroid ultrasound and orbital computed tomography. PBMCs were isolated from 8 to 10 ml of fresh peripheral blood by Ficoll-Paque density gradient centrifugation. Total RNA was extracted using Trizol reagent, and RNA quality was checked on an Agilent 2100 Bioanalyzer.

The rearrangement combines TRBV5-1 with TRBJ2-2; the D gene remains uncertain. The receptor was isolated from a woman aged 18-35 years with stable Graves' hyperthyroidism. Some clones in this sample may be carry-over from other donors' samples. Donor details come from another sample of the same person, matched by shared clones. Sequencing was done on a sample of peripheral blood. The DNA sequence follows: TGCGCCAGCAGCTTGGCCGGGTGGAGCCCGAACACCGGGGAGCTGTTTTTT. It is translated as CASSLAGWSPNTGELFF.